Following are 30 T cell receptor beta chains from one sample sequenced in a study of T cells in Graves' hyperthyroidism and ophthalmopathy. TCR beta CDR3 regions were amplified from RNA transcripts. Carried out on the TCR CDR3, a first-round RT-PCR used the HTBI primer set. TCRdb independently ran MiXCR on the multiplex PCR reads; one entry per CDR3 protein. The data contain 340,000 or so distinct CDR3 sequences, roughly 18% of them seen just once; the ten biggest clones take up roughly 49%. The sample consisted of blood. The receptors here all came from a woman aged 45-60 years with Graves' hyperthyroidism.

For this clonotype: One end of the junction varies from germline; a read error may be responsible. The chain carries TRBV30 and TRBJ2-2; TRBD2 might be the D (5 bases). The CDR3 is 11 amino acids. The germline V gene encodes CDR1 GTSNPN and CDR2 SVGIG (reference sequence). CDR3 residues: CAWSNTGELSF. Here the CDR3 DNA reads TGTGCCTGGAGTAACACCGGGGAGCTGTCTTTT. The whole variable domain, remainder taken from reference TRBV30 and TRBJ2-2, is SQTIHQWPATLVQPVGSPLSLECTVEGTSNPNLYWYRQAAGRGLQLLFYSVGIGQISSEVPQNLSASRPQDRQFILSSKKLLLSDSGFYLCAWSNTGELSFGEGSRLTVL.

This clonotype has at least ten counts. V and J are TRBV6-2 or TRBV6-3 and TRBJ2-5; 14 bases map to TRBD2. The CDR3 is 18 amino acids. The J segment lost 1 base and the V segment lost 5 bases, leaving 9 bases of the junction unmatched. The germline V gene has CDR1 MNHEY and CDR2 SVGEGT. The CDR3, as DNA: TGTGCCAGCAGTCCCGGACTAGCGGGGGGATATGGCCAAGAGACCCAGTACTTC. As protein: CASSPGLAGGYGQETQYF.

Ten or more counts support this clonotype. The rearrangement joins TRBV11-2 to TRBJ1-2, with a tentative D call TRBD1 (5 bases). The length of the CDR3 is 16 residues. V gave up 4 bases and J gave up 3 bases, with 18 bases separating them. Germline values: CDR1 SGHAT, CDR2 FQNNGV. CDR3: CASSSGHPVNYYGYTF. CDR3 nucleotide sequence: TGTGCCAGCAGCTCCGGACATCCAGTTAACTACTATGGCTACACCTTC. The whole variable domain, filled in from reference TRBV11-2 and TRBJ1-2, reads EAGVAQSPRYKIIEKRQSVAFWCNPISGHATLYWYQQILGQGPKLLIQFQNNGVVDDSQLPKDRFSAERLKGVDSTLKIQPAKLEDSAVYLCASSSGHPVNYYGYTFGSGTRLTVV.

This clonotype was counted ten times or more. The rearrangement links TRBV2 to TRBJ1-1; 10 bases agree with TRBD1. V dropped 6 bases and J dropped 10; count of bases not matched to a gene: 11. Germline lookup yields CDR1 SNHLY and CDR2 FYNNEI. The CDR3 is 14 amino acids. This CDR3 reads CASRAGTGDRAAFF. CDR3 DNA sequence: TGTGCCAGCAGAGCCGGGACAGGGGATAGGGCAGCTTTCTTT.

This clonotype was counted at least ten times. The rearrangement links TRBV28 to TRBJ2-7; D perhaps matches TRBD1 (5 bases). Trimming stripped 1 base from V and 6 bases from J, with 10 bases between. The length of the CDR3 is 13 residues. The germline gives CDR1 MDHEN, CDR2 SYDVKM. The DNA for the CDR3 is TGTGCCAGCAGTTTATCTCAGGGTGGCGAGCAGTACTTC. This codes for CASSLSQGGEQYF.

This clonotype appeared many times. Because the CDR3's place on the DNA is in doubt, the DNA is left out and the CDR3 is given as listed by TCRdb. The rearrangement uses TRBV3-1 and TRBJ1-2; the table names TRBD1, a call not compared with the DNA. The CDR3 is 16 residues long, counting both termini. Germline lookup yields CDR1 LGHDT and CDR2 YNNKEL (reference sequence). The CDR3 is CASSQSGQDSSSGYTF.

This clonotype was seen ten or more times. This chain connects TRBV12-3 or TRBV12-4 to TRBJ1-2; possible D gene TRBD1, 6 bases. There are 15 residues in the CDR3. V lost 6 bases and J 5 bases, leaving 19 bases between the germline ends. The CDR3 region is CASSSSDGGAYGYTF. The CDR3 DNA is TGTGCCAGCAGCTCGTCCGACGGGGGGGCTTATGGCTACACCTTC.

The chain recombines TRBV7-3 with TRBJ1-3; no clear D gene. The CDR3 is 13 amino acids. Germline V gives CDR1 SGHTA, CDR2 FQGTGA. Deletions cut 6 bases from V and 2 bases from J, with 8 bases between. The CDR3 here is CASSRGTGNTIYF. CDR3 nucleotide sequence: TGTGCCAGCAGTAGAGGCACTGGAAACACCATATATTTT.

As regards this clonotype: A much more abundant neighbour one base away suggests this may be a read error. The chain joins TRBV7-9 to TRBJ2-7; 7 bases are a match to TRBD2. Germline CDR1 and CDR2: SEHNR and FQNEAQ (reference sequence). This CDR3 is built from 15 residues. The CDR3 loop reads CASSSAGDYTYEPYF. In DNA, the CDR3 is TGTGCCAGCAGCTCAGCCGGGGACTACACCTACGAGCCGTACTTC.

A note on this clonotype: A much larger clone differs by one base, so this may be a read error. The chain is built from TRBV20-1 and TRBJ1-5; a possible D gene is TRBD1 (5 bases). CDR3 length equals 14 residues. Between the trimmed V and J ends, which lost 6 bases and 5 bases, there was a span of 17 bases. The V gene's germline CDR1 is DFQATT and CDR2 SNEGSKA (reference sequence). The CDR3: CSATTGAADQPQHF. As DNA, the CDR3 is TGCAGTGCGACGACCGGGGCAGCTGATCAGCCCCAGCATTTT.

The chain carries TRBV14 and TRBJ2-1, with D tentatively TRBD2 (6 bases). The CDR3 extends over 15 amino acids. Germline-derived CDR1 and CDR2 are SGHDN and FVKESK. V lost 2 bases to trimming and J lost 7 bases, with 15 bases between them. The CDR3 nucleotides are TGTGCCAGCAGCCAACGGGGGTTCCGGGGGAATGAGCAGTTCTTC. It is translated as CASSQRGFRGNEQFF.

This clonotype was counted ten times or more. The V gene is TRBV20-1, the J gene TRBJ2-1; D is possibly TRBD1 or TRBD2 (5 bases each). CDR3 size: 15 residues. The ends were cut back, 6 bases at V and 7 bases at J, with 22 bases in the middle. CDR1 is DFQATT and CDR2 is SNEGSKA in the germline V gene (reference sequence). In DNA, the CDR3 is TGCAGTGCAGGGTGGGCGATGGGACCTCGGAATGAGCAGTTCTTC. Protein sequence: CSAGWAMGPRNEQFF.

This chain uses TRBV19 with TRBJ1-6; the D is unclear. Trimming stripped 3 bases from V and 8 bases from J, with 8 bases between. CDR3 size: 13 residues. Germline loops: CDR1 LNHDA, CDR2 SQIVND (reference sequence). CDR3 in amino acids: CASSINRDSPLHF. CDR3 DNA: TGTGCCAGTAGTATCAACCGGGATTCACCCCTCCACTTT.

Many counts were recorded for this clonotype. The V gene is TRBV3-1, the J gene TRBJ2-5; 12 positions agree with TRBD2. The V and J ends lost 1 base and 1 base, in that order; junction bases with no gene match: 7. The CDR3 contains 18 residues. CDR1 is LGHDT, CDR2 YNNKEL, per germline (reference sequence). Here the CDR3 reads CASSQGLAGAKFQETQYF. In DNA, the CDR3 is TGTGCCAGCAGCCAAGGACTAGCGGGGGCCAAATTCCAAGAGACCCAGTACTTC.

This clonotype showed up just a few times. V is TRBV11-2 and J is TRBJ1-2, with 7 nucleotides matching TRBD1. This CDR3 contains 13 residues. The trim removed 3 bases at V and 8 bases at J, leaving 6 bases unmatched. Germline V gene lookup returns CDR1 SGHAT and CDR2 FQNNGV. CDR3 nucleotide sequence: TGTGCCAGCAGCTTTGACAGGGCTCAAGGCTACACCTTC. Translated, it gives CASSFDRAQGYTF.

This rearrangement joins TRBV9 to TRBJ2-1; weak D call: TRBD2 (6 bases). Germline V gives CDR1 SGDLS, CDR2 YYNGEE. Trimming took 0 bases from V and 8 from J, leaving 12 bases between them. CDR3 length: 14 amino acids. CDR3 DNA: TGTGCCAGCAGCGTAGCTGCGGGGAGGTATGAGCAGTTCTTC. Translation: CASSVAAGRYEQFF.

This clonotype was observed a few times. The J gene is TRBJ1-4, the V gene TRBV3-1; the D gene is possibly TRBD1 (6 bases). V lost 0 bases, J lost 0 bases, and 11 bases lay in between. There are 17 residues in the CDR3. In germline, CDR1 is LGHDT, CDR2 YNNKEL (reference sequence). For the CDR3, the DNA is TGTGCCAGCAGCCAAGAGTTCCCAGGGGCAACTAATGAAAAACTGTTTTTT. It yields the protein CASSQEFPGATNEKLFF.

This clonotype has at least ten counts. For the CDR3, the DNA is TGTGCCAGCAGCTTAGGACTAGCGAATACGCAGTATTTT. Its protein product is CASSLGLANTQYF. The chain links TRBV7-2 to TRBJ2-3, with TRBD2 matching over 8 bases. Unmatched junction bases numbered 1, after V lost 1 base and J lost 7 bases. CDR1 and CDR2 (germline): SGHTA, FQGNSA. The length of the CDR3 is 13 residues.

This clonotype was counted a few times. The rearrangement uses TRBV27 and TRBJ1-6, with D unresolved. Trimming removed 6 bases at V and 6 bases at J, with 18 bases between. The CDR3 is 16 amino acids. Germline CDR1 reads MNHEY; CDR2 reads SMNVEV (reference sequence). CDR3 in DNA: TGTGCCAGCAGCCCCTTCATACGACGGTCTAATTCACCCCTCCACTTT. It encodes CASSPFIRRSNSPLHF.

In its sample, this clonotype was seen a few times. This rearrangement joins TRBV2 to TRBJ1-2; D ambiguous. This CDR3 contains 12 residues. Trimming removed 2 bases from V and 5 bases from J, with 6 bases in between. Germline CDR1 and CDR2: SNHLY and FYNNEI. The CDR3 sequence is CASSEREYGYTF. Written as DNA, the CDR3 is TGTGCCAGCAGTGAAAGAGAGTATGGCTACACCTTC.

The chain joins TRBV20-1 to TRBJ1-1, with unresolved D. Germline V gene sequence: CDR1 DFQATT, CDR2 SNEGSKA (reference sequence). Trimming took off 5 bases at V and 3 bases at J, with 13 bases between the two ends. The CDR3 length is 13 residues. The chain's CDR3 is CSAGLNRDTEAFF. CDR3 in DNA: TGCAGTGCTGGGTTAAATCGGGACACTGAAGCTTTCTTT.

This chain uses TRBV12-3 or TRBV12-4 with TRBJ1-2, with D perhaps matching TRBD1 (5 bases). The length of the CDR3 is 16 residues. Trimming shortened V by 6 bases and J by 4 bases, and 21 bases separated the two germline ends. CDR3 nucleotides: TGTGCCAGCAGCCCCCGACAGACGCCATCCACCTATGGCTACACCTTC. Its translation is CASSPRQTPSTYGYTF.

The CDR3 here is CASSPIRGGTDTQYF. CDR3 DNA sequence: TGTGCCAGCAGCCCGATCCGCGGGGGCACAGATACGCAGTATTTT. J is TRBJ2-3 and V is TRBV6-2 or TRBV6-3; a possible D gene is TRBD2 (6 bases). CDR3 length: 15 amino acids. The V gene's germline CDR1 is MNHEY and CDR2 SVGEGT. V gave up 6 bases and J gave up 1 base, with 14 bases separating them.

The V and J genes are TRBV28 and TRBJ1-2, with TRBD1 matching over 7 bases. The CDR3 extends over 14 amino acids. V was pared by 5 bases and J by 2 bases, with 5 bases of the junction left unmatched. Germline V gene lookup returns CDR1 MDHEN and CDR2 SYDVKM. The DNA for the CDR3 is TGTGCCAGCAGTATATCGGGACAGAACTATGGCTACACCTTC. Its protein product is CASSISGQNYGYTF.

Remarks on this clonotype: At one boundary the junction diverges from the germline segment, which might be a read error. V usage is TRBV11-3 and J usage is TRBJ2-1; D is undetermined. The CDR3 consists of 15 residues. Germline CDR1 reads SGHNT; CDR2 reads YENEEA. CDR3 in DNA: TGTGCCAGCAGCTTTGGACGGGCCCTAGACAATGAGCAGTCCTTC. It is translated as CASSFGRALDNEQSF.

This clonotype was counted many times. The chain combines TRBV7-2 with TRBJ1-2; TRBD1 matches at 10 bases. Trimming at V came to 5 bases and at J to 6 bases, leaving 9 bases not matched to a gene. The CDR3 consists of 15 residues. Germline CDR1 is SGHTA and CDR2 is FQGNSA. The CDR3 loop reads CASSPPGQGRDGYTF. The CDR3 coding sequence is TGTGCCAGCAGCCCCCCGGGACAGGGGCGGGATGGCTACACCTTC.

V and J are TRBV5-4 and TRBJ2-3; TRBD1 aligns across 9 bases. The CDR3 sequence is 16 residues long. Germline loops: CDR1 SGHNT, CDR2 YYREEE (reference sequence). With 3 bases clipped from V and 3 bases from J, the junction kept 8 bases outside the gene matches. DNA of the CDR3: TGTGCCAGCAGCTCTTCCGGGACAGGGAGGACAGATACGCAGTATTTT. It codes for CASSSSGTGRTDTQYF.

This chain's CDR3 is CASSRSGLAEETQYF. The CDR3 nucleotides are TGTGCCAGCAGCCGCTCGGGACTAGCGGAAGAGACCCAGTACTTC. The V call is TRBV6-1, the J call TRBJ2-5, with TRBD2 matching 11 bases. Germline CDR1 and CDR2: MNHNS and SASEGT. V gave up 6 bases and J gave up 3 bases; unmatched junction bases: 6. This CDR3 has 15 amino acids.

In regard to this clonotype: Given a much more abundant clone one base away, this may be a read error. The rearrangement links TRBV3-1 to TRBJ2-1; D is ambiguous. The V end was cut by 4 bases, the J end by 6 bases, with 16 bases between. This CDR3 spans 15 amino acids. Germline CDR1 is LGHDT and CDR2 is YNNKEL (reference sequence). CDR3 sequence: CASSPLAGFFNEQFF. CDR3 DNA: TGTGCCAGCAGCCCCCTGGCCGGCTTCTTCAATGAGCAGTTCTTC.

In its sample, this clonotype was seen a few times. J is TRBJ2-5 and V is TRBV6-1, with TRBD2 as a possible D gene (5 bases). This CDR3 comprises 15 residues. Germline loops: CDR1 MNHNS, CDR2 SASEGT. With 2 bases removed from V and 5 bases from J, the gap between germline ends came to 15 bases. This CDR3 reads CASSETLPSRETQYF. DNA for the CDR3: TGTGCCAGCAGTGAAACCCTGCCTAGCCGGGAGACCCAGTACTTC.